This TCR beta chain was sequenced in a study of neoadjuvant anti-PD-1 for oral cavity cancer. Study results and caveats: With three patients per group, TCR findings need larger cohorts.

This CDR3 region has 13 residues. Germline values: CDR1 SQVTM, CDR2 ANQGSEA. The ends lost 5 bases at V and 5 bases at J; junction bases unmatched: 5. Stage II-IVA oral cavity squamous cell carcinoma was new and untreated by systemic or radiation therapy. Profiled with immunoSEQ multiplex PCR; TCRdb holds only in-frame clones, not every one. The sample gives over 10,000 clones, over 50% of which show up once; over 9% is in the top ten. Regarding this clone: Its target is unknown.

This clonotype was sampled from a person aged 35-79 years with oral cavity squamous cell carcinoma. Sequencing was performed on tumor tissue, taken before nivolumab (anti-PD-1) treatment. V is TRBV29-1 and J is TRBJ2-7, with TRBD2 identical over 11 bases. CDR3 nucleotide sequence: TGCAGCGTTCGAACTAGCGGGAGCCACGAGCAGTACTTC. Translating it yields CSVRTSGSHEQYF.